This TCR beta chain was profiled in a study of OX40 agonist ivuxolimab in advanced cancers. General notes on the study: Ivuxolimab was a fully human IgG2 agonistic monoclonal antibody targeting the costimulatory receptor OX40 (CD134). Intravenous ivuxolimab was administered to patients every 2 weeks at six dose levels: 0.01, 0.1, 0.3, 1.5, 3 and 10 mg/kg. In the dose-escalation cohort, 75% to 85% of patients were male, and the mean age was roughly 56 years with a range of roughly 23 to 79. The paper describes the monotherapy dose-escalation part (N = 52 patients) of the phase I trial of ivuxolimab. Prior anti-PD-1, anti-PD-L1 or anti-CTLA-4 therapy was permitted, and 35% to 40% of dose-escalation patients had received checkpoint inhibitors. Peripheral TCRbeta sequencing aimed to test whether ivuxolimab altered TCR sequence diversity and caused clonal T-cell expansion. Of the roughly 52 dose-escalation patients, hepatocellular carcinoma was present in approximately 20, melanoma in around 15, renal cell carcinoma in 9 and head and neck cancer in 9. Three dose-escalation patients achieved partial responses, one with hepatocellular carcinoma and two with cutaneous melanoma.

Paper-wide results and their limitations: Partial responders in the 0.1-3.0 mg/kg groups had among the lowest normalized peripheral clonal expansion, especially among CD8+ T cells. Low levels of normalized T-cell clonal expansion were also seen in some patients who did not respond. Antigen specificity was not determined for the clonally expanded peripheral T cells. After ivuxolimab, more expanded clones were found on average in CD8+ T cells than in CD4+ T cells. At doses from 0.1 to 3.0 mg/kg, clonal expansion was seen in both CD4+ and CD8+ blood T cells between baseline and week 6.

The CDR3 goes from the cysteine to the phenylalanine over 12 residues. The sequence is cut down to CDR3 DNA, 36 bases in frame from base 1. Reading the germline V gene (reference sequence) gives CDR1 SGHKS and CDR2 YYEKEE. The germline ends are 4 bases apart after V is trimmed by 3 bases and J by 0 bases. With regard to this clone: Its antigen is still unknown. The sample holds no much larger clone one base away, and base qualities are not on file.

The trial excluded patients who had a history of autoimmune disease or were on systemic immunosuppression. In every dose cohort, peripheral blood was drawn for TCR sequencing at baseline, cycle 4 day 1, and cycle 7 day 1. The samples were taken from a phase I, first-in-human, multicenter, open-label dose-escalation trial of ivuxolimab. Adults with locally advanced or metastatic melanoma, renal cell carcinoma, hepatocellular carcinoma or head and neck squamous cell carcinoma were enrolled in the trial. Before TCR sequencing, CD4+ T cells and CD8+ T cells from peripheral blood were sorted into separate populations. For sequencing of the TCRbeta CDR3 region, genomic DNA was extracted from the sorted cells. The immunoSEQ Assay was used for sequencing of TCRbeta CDR3 regions. The immuneACCESS repertoire file appears here via TCRdb, limited to in-frame rearrangements. These files lack a portion of the clones; in checked studies, under half of the deficit traces to unresolved V genes, and the cause of the others is not known. The sample yields roughly 50,000 clones; 85% to 90% were counted once. Roughly a third of the sample is taken by the ten largest.

The receptor was isolated from an adult with an advanced solid tumor such as melanoma, head and neck, liver or kidney cancer. The chain employs TRBV5-5 and TRBJ2-7, with the D gene not clear enough to name. The specimen comprised CD4+ or CD8+ T cells sorted from blood, sampled in a trial of the OX40 agonist ivuxolimab. The encoded CDR3 is CASSWSSYEQYF. The base sequence is TGTGCCAGCAGCTGGAGCTCCTACGAGCAGTACTTC.